The 25 T cell receptor beta chains in this list originate from one sample, sequenced in a study of cytotoxic CD8 clonotypes in ibrutinib-treated CLL (dated by TCRdb to 2020 to 2023). The method behind the library was the immunoSEQ multiplex PCR assay. TCRdb obtained this table from immuneACCESS and retained in-frame rearrangements with V and J assigned. These tables miss some clones; where compared with another copy, unresolved V genes account for less than half of the shortfall, and the remainder is unexplained. Within this sample are 150,000 to 250,000 clones, with over 60% of them counted one time only. Around an eighth of the sample belongs to the ten largest clones. The sample's time point label, in plain terms: roughly 2 years on ibrutinib. The source was PBMCs, collected after 24 months of ibrutinib treatment. These receptors were collected from a human donor with chronic lymphocytic leukemia.

The chain has TRBV7-6 and TRBJ1-1; perhaps TRBD1 as D (6 bases). The germline V and J ends were trimmed by 3 bases and 2 bases, with 10 bases remaining between them. The CDR3 totals 14 residues. Looked up from germline, CDR1 is SGHVS and CDR2 is FNYEAQ. CDR3 coding DNA: TGTGCCAGCAGCTTTGGACAGACCAACACTGAAGCTTTCTTT. Its translation: CASSFGQTNTEAFF.

V is TRBV5-1 and J is TRBJ1-2; D is undetermined. V gave up 4 bases and J gave up 2 bases, with 21 bases separating them. The length of the CDR3 is 17 residues. The germline CDR1 and CDR2 sequences are SGHRS and YFSETQ. CDR3 coding DNA: TGCGCCAGCAGCCTGGACGGACCCCTGGTTTTAAACTATGGCTACACCTTC. This encodes CASSLDGPLVLNYGYTF.

CDR3: CASSIGYNEQFF. CDR3 nucleotides: TGTGCCAGCAGTATAGGATACAATGAGCAGTTCTTC. The V and J genes are TRBV2 and TRBJ2-1; D gene unclear. V gave up 5 bases and J gave up 4 bases, with 6 bases separating them. Per the germline V gene, CDR1 is SNHLY and CDR2 is FYNNEI. CDR3 length: 12 residues. Using reference TRBV2 and TRBJ2-1 for the parts outside the CDR3, the full variable domain is EPEVTQTPSHQVTQMGQEVILRCVPISNHLYFYWYRQILGQKVEFLVSFYNNEISEKSEIFDDQFSVERPDGSNFTLKIRSTKLEDSAMYFCASSIGYNEQFFGPGTRLTVL.

V is TRBV4-3 and J is TRBJ2-1; D might be TRBD1 (6 bases). Germline V gives CDR1 LGHNA, CDR2 YSLEER. Trimming pared 5 bases from V and 8 bases from J, leaving 16 bases between. CDR3 length: 14 amino acids. CDR3 nucleotide sequence: TGCGCCAGCAGCATACGGCCAGGGGTAGATGAGCAGTTCTTC. Its protein is CASSIRPGVDEQFF.

This clone was detected only a few times. The chain employs TRBV27 and TRBJ1-2, with D possibly matching TRBD1 (5 bases). CDR3 size: 14 residues. Germline V CDR1 and CDR2: MNHEY, SMNVEV (reference sequence). Deletions cut 6 bases from V and 5 bases from J, with 16 bases between. CDR3 coding DNA: TGTGCCAGCAGGCGGGACGGTAACAATTATGGCTACACCTTC. Amino acid sequence: CASRRDGNNYGYTF.

The V gene is TRBV5-8, the J gene TRBJ2-3; 8 bases fit TRBD2. Losses at the gene ends were 0 bases for V and 0 bases for J; bases not matched to a gene: 9. The germline V gene has CDR1 SGHTS and CDR2 YDEGEE. The CDR3 runs to 18 residues. The CDR3 bases are TGTGCCAGCAGCTTGGCCTTGGGCACTAGCGGTAGCACAGATACGCAGTATTTT. This codes for CASSLALGTSGSTDTQYF.

This rearrangement joins TRBV27 to TRBJ1-2; no definite D call. This CDR3 has 14 residues. Trimming left V 5 bases short and J 3 bases short, with 13 bases between. CDR1 and CDR2 (germline): MNHEY, SMNVEV (reference sequence). The CDR3 nucleotides are TGTGCCAGCAGTCCCGGGCATCGGGACTATGGCTACACCTTC. It translates to CASSPGHRDYGYTF.

The J gene is TRBJ2-3, the V gene TRBV6-1; D remains ambiguous. Germline-derived CDR1 and CDR2 are MNHNS and SASEGT. The CDR3 covers 13 residues. V shed 7 bases and J shed 1 base, with 9 bases lying between them. CDR3 sequence: CASKESGTDTQYF. The CDR3 DNA is TGTGCCAGCAAGGAGTCTGGCACAGATACGCAGTATTTT.

The V and J genes are TRBV30 and TRBJ1-5; 7 bases align to TRBD1. The germline CDR1 and CDR2 sequences are GTSNPN and SVGIG (reference sequence). Unmatched junction bases numbered 3, after V lost 0 bases and J lost 1 base. CDR3 length equals 15 residues. DNA for the CDR3: TGTGCCTGGAGTGTACAGGACAGGAGCAATCAGCCCCAGCATTTT. Its translation: CAWSVQDRSNQPQHF.

This rearrangement joins TRBV19 to TRBJ2-1, with D perhaps given as TRBD1 or TRBD2 (5 bases each). This CDR3 region has 15 residues. Per germline, CDR1 LNHDA and CDR2 SQIVND (reference sequence). V gave up 8 bases and J gave up 0 bases, with 14 bases separating them. The CDR3 nucleotides are TGTGCCAGTCGAACGGGACCATCCTCCTACAATGAGCAGTTCTTC. Translating gives CASRTGPSSYNEQFF.

The chain links TRBV5-1 to TRBJ2-7; TRBD1 might be the D (6 bases). There are 15 residues in the CDR3. Germline V gene data show CDR1 as SGHRS and CDR2 as YFSETQ. Between the trimmed V and J ends, which lost 5 bases and 2 bases, there was a span of 17 bases. In DNA form, the CDR3 reads TGCGCCAGCAGTTCCAGGGGCGGATCGACCTACGAGCAGTACTTC. Translation gives CASSSRGGSTYEQYF. The complete variable domain, with remaining parts taken from reference TRBV5-1 and TRBJ2-7, reads KAGVTQTPRYLIKTRGQQVTLSCSPISGHRSVSWYQQTPGQGLQFLFEYFSETQRNKGNFPGRFSGRQFSNSRSEMNVSTLELGDSALYLCASSSRGGSTYEQYFGPGTRLTVT.

This chain connects TRBV5-1 to TRBJ2-5, with D maybe TRBD1 (6 bases). The V end was cut by 5 bases, the J end by 3 bases, with 11 bases between. Per the germline V gene, CDR1 is SGHRS and CDR2 is YFSETQ. This CDR3 spans 13 amino acids. DNA for the CDR3: TGCGCCAGCAGACAGGGCGATAAAGAGACCCAGTACTTC. This sequence encodes CASRQGDKETQYF. Using reference TRBV5-1 and TRBJ2-5 for the parts outside the CDR3, the full variable domain is KAGVTQTPRYLIKTRGQQVTLSCSPISGHRSVSWYQQTPGQGLQFLFEYFSETQRNKGNFPGRFSGRQFSNSRSEMNVSTLELGDSALYLCASRQGDKETQYFGPGTRLLVL.

The V call is TRBV11-2, the J call TRBJ2-1, with TRBD2 matching 11 bases. The V segment lost 5 bases and the J segment 3 bases; nucleotides outside the gene matches: 6. From germline, CDR1 is SGHAT and CDR2 FQNNGV. The CDR3 is 16 residues long. CDR3 region: CASSRIAGGYYNEQFF. The CDR3 DNA reads as TGTGCCAGCAGCAGAATAGCGGGAGGGTACTACAATGAGCAGTTCTTC.

This clone was observed a few times. The genes are TRBV2 and TRBJ2-7; maybe TRBD2 (5 bases). V shed 5 bases and J shed 12 bases, with 14 bases lying between them. Germline V CDR1 and CDR2: SNHLY, FYNNEI. This CDR3 has 11 amino acids. DNA for the CDR3: TGTGCCAGCAGTTCCCGGGATCCGCGGTACTTC. This encodes CASSSRDPRYF. The full variable domain, its missing parts supplied by reference TRBV2 and TRBJ2-7, is EPEVTQTPSHQVTQMGQEVILRCVPISNHLYFYWYRQILGQKVEFLVSFYNNEISEKSEIFDDQFSVERPDGSNFTLKIRSTKLEDSAMYFCASSSRDPRYFGPGTRLTVT.

The genes are TRBV19 and TRBJ1-4; 10 bases align to TRBD1. Losses at the gene ends were 6 bases for V and 14 bases for J; bases not matched to a gene: 18. The CDR3 totals 16 residues. Germline CDR1 is LNHDA and CDR2 is SQIVND (reference sequence). CDR3 region: CASRRTGGEPSSFLFF. DNA of the CDR3: TGTGCCAGTAGGAGGACAGGGGGTGAACCGAGTTCATTTCTGTTTTTT.

The genes are TRBV6-5 and TRBJ2-3; TRBD2 aligns across 7 bases. Trimming removed 8 bases from V and 1 base from J; junction bases left unmatched: 6. Germline values: CDR1 MNHEY, CDR2 SVGAGI. The CDR3 runs 14 residues. The CDR3 bases are TGTGCCAGCCGAACGGGAGGTGGCACAGATACGCAGTATTTT. This encodes CASRTGGGTDTQYF.

The genes are TRBV5-4 and TRBJ2-7; D gene ambiguous. Germline V gene lookup returns CDR1 SGHNT and CDR2 YYREEE (reference sequence). This CDR3 region has 16 residues. Trimming took 0 bases from V and 2 from J, leaving 15 bases between them. CDR3 sequence: CASSLASLAATYEQYF. The CDR3 bases are TGTGCCAGCAGCTTGGCGAGTTTAGCCGCCACCTACGAGCAGTACTTC.

The V call is TRBV6-5, the J call TRBJ1-5; D gene unclear. Trimming pared 5 bases from V and 3 bases from J, leaving 11 bases between. This CDR3 region has 14 residues. The germline V gene has CDR1 MNHEY and CDR2 SVGAGI. The CDR3 here is CASSTLGLNQPQHF. The DNA for the CDR3 is TGTGCCAGCAGTACATTAGGACTCAATCAGCCCCAGCATTTT.

V is TRBV4-1 and J is TRBJ1-2, with D perhaps TRBD1 (5 bases). V lost 4 bases, J lost 8 bases, and 26 bases lay in between. This CDR3 has 17 residues. Germline CDR1 reads MGHRA; CDR2 reads YSYEKL. CDR3: CASSPQLSGTPTEGYTF. CDR3 nucleotide sequence: TGCGCCAGCAGCCCCCAGCTTTCCGGGACGCCGACGGAAGGCTACACCTTC.

The genes are TRBV4-3 and TRBJ2-4; D gene ambiguous. CDR3 length: 14 amino acids. Germline V gene lookup returns CDR1 LGHNA and CDR2 YSLEER. V was cut by 2 bases and J by 0 bases, with 5 bases left in between. CDR3 protein: CASSQMGAKNIQYF. Written as DNA, the CDR3 is TGCGCCAGCAGCCAAATGGGAGCCAAAAACATTCAGTACTTC.

The chain uses TRBV27 and TRBJ2-7; 9 bases are a match to TRBD1. After removal of 5 bases from V and 2 bases from J, the junction contained 10 bases not matched to a gene. CDR1 and CDR2 (germline): MNHEY, SMNVEV (reference sequence). The CDR3 runs 16 residues. This chain's CDR3 is CASSTHRRQGAYEQYF. The CDR3 DNA reads as TGTGCCAGCAGTACGCACCGTCGACAGGGGGCCTACGAGCAGTACTTC.

The chain employs TRBV15 and TRBJ1-2; no definite D call. The V end lost 0 bases, the J end lost 5 bases, and 10 bases lay between the germline ends. From germline, CDR1 is LNHNV and CDR2 YYDKDF (reference sequence). This CDR3 region has 14 residues. For the CDR3, the DNA is TGTGCCACCAGCAGAGATGCGGGAGGGTATGGCTACACCTTC. Its translation is CATSRDAGGYGYTF.

This clone was picked up a small number of times. V usage is TRBV11-2 and J usage is TRBJ2-3; no clear D gene. CDR1 is SGHAT, CDR2 FQNNGV, per germline. Trimming pared 5 bases from V and 2 bases from J, leaving 17 bases between. CDR3 length: 16 residues. In DNA, the CDR3 is TGTGCCAGCAGCCCCCACTCGGAGCGCGCCACAGATACGCAGTATTTT. Protein: CASSPHSERATDTQYF.

This clone was counted at least ten times. Other DNA sequences from this sample encode an identical CDR3 as well. The chain is built from TRBV5-4 and TRBJ2-7; D is undetermined. The germline V gene encodes CDR1 SGHNT and CDR2 YYREEE (reference sequence). The CDR3 contains 14 residues. Deletions cut 4 bases from V and 4 bases from J, with 15 bases between. The CDR3 is CASSQEYGPYEQYF. The CDR3, as DNA: TGTGCCAGCAGCCAAGAATATGGACCTTACGAGCAGTACTTC.

V usage is TRBV13 and J usage is TRBJ2-7, with 11 bases fitting TRBD1. The V segment lost 1 base and the J segment 1 base; nucleotides outside the gene matches: 3. The germline V gene encodes CDR1 PRHDT and CDR2 FYEKMQ (reference sequence). This CDR3 region has 16 residues. CDR3 region: CASSLEGQGDSYEQYF. CDR3 nucleotides: TGTGCCAGCAGCTTAGAGGGACAGGGGGATTCCTACGAGCAGTACTTC.